This TCR beta chain came from a study of beta chain features in type 1 diabetes. Study-wide findings and caveats: Type 1 diabetes patients had TCRB CDR3s that were shorter (moderately but significantly so) in all four CD4+ subsets.

This clone was recorded a few times. Its matching antigen is unknown. The V gene's germline CDR1 is SGHNT and CDR2 YYREEE (reference sequence). Trimming at V came to 2 bases and at J to 7 bases, leaving 12 bases not matched to a gene. CDR3 length: 16 amino acids. Of the isolated RNA, all was reverse transcribed, and so the sequenced material was expressed TCRB transcripts. Repertoires were generated with immunoSEQ multiplex PCR, while TCRdb's copy carries only in-frame clones and drops some. The table shows 250,000 or so clones, with over 20% occurring only once. This receptor was identified in a woman in her forties with type 1 diabetes. The chain has TRBV5-4 and TRBJ2-3; TRBD2 matches at 8 bases. The source material was naive CD4+ T cells from blood. The CDR3 protein is CASSLSTSGRSNTQYF. In nucleotides, the CDR3 is TGTGCCAGCAGCTTATCAACTAGCGGTAGATCGAATACGCAGTATTTT.